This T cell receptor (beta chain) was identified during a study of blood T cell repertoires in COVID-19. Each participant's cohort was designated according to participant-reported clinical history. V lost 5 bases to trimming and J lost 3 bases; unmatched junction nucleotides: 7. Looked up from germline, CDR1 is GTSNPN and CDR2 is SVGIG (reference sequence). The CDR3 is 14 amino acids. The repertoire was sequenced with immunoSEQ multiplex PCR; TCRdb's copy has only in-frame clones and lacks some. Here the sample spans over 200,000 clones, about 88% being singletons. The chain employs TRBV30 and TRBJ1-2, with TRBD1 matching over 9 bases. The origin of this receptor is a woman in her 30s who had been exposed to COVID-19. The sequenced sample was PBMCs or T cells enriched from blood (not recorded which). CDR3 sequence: CAWHGTGQHYGYTF. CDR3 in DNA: TGTGCCTGGCATGGGACAGGGCAACACTATGGCTACACCTTC.